Presented here are 29 T cell receptor beta chains from one specimen sequenced in a study of cytomegalovirus exposure and HLA in healthy donors. The PCR used 60 Vbeta and 13 Jbeta primers. Method: immunoSEQ multiplex PCR; TCRdb's copy keeps in-frame clones and lacks some. The table lists roughly 120,000 clones, about four fifths of them singletons. Sequences were obtained from PBMCs. The receptors derive from a human donor in good health.

This clone was observed once. This rearrangement joins TRBV9 to TRBJ2-5, with D tentatively TRBD2 (6 bases). The CDR3 runs 15 residues. Germline V gene data show CDR1 as SGDLS and CDR2 as YYNGEE. V was pared by 2 bases and J by 5 bases, with 16 bases between. The CDR3 sequence is CASSVSGGAQETQYF. Written as DNA, the CDR3 is TGTGCCAGCAGCGTCAGTGGCGGGGCCCAGGAGACCCAGTACTTC. Full variable domain (missing parts from reference TRBV9 and TRBJ2-5): DSGVTQTPKHLITATGQRVTLRCSPRSGDLSVYWYQQSLDQGLQFLIQYYNGEERAKGNILERFSAQQFPDLHSELNLSSLELGDSALYFCASSVSGGAQETQYFGPGTRLLVL.

The J gene is TRBJ2-5, the V gene TRBV6-5; possible D gene TRBD2, 6 bases. The CDR3 sequence is 13 residues long. Germline V CDR1 and CDR2: MNHEY, SVGAGI. V lost 6 bases and J lost 2, with 10 bases in between. The CDR3 sequence: CASRRLGQETQYF. In DNA form, the CDR3 reads TGTGCCAGCAGGAGACTAGGGCAAGAGACCCAGTACTTC.

J is TRBJ2-3 and V is TRBV7-8; D unresolved. Trimming removed 4 bases from V and 1 base from J, with 6 bases in between. Germline CDR1 is SGHVS and CDR2 is FQNEAQ. This CDR3 spans 13 amino acids. The chain's CDR3 is CASSSRGTDTQYF. The CDR3 nucleotides are TGTGCCAGCAGCTCCCGAGGCACAGATACGCAGTATTTT.

The CDR3 nucleotides read TGTGCCAGCAGCCCGCACCCAGGGGCCTCTCCCCTGAACACTGAAGCTTTCTTT. This sequence encodes CASSPHPGASPLNTEAFF. The rearrangement uses TRBV7-9 and TRBJ1-1, with D possibly matching TRBD1 (6 bases). The ends were cut back, 5 bases at V and 0 bases at J, with 22 bases in the middle. The germline CDR1 and CDR2 sequences are SEHNR and FQNEAQ (reference sequence). The CDR3 loop spans 18 amino acids.

V usage is TRBV7-9 and J usage is TRBJ2-5; 8 bases agree with TRBD2. The germline V gene encodes CDR1 SEHNR and CDR2 FQNEAQ (reference sequence). This CDR3 comprises 14 residues. V shed 4 bases, J shed 7 bases, and the junction held 8 bases outside the gene matches. The CDR3 coding sequence is TGTGCCAGCAGCTCCCGGGGGGGGAAAGGGACCCAGTACTTC. Encoded protein: CASSSRGGKGTQYF.

The chain joins TRBV14 to TRBJ2-3; TRBD2 might be the D (5 bases). V was shortened by 0 bases and J by 10 bases, with 11 bases between the two germline ends. Germline CDR1 reads SGHDN; CDR2 reads FVKESK. The CDR3 loop spans 13 amino acids. Here the CDR3 DNA reads TGTGCCAGCAGCCAAGAACTAGGGAGCTCGCAGTATTTT. Encoded protein: CASSQELGSSQYF.

Note on this clone: A read error may explain this, as a much larger clone is one base away. The genes are TRBV4-2 and TRBJ2-5; D gene uncertain. Looked up from germline, CDR1 is LGHNA and CDR2 is YNFKEQ. Trimming stripped 2 bases from V and 0 bases from J, with 7 bases between. The CDR3 is 14 residues long. The CDR3: CASSQPEDQETQYF. In DNA form, the CDR3 reads TGTGCCAGCAGCCAACCAGAAGACCAAGAGACCCAGTACTTC.

The J gene is TRBJ1-2, the V gene TRBV5-6, with a possible D match to TRBD1 (6 bases). The germline V gene encodes CDR1 SGHDT and CDR2 YYEEEE. V lost 4 bases and J 3 bases, leaving 10 bases between the germline ends. This CDR3 has 13 amino acids. CDR3: CASSPGQHYGYTF. Here the CDR3 DNA reads TGTGCCAGCAGCCCTGGACAGCACTATGGCTACACCTTC.

CDR3 coding DNA: TGTGCCAGCAGCTCGGCGGGGAGAGACTATGGCTACACCTTC. Encoded protein: CASSSAGRDYGYTF. The rearrangement links TRBV7-9 to TRBJ1-2; D remains ambiguous. Per germline, CDR1 SEHNR and CDR2 FQNEAQ (reference sequence). The CDR3 length is 14 residues. Trimming pared 4 bases from V and 3 bases from J, leaving 12 bases between. Full variable domain (remainder filled in from reference TRBV7-9 and TRBJ1-2): DTGVSQNPRHKITKRGQNVTFRCDPISEHNRLYWYRQTLGQGPEFLTYFQNEAQLEKSRLLSDRFSAERPKGSFSTLEIQRTEQGDSAMYLCASSSAGRDYGYTFGSGTRLTVV.

This clone was found once. This sequence joins TRBV5-1 and TRBJ1-3; D is ambiguous. Between the trimmed V and J ends, which lost 4 bases and 0 bases, there was a span of 8 bases. The CDR3 is 14 amino acids. The germline gives CDR1 SGHRS, CDR2 YFSETQ. The CDR3 bases are TGCGCCAGCAGCCTCCCCGGCTCTGGAAACACCATATATTTT. Translating gives CASSLPGSGNTIYF.

J is TRBJ2-5 and V is TRBV7-3, with a tentative D call TRBD2 (5 bases). The J call is uncertain, as TRBJ2-7 better fits the DNA end. Germline-derived CDR1 and CDR2 are SGHTA and FQGTGA. This CDR3 has 13 amino acids. The CDR3, as DNA: TGTGCCAGCAGCCCCTCTGGGAGAGCCGAGCAGTACTTC. Translating gives CASSPSGRAEQYF.

This clone has a single count. The J gene is TRBJ1-1, the V gene TRBV25-1; 8 bases line up with TRBD1. The V and J ends lost 0 bases and 4 bases, in that order; junction bases with no gene match: 13. The CDR3 consists of 18 residues. The germline CDR1 and CDR2 sequences are MGHDK and SYGVNS. The CDR3: CASSEYFLQGAAGTEAFF. The CDR3 DNA reads as TGTGCCAGCAGTGAATACTTCCTTCAGGGGGCGGCGGGCACTGAAGCTTTCTTT. The full variable domain, in which reference TRBV25-1 and TRBJ1-1 provide the parts outside the CDR3, is EADIYQTPRYLVIGTGKKITLECSQTMGHDKMYWYQQDPGMELHLIHYSYGVNSTEKGDLSSESTVSRIRTEHFPLTLESARPSHTSQYLCASSEYFLQGAAGTEAFFGQGTRLTVV.

CDR3 loop: CASASGDTQYF. In DNA, the CDR3 is TGTGCCAGTGCGTCGGGAGATACGCAGTATTTT. The chain combines TRBV6-5 with TRBJ2-3; D not resolved. Germline CDR1 MNHEY, CDR2 SVGAGI. V gave up 9 bases and J gave up 5 bases, with 9 bases separating them. The CDR3 is made up of 11 amino acids.

This chain links TRBV2 with TRBJ2-1; D is possibly TRBD2 (6 bases). The CDR3 consists of 14 residues. Per the germline V gene, CDR1 is SNHLY and CDR2 is FYNNEI. Trimming stripped 4 bases from V and 0 bases from J, with 7 bases between. CDR3 coding DNA: TGTGCCAGCAGTGTGGGGGGCTCCTACAATGAGCAGTTCTTC. Protein product: CASSVGGSYNEQFF.

Only a few counts were recorded for this clone. The V and J genes are TRBV4-1 and TRBJ1-1; D is undetermined. Germline CDR1 is MGHRA and CDR2 is YSYEKL. Trimming shortened V by 5 bases and J by 1 base, and 11 bases separated the two germline ends. The CDR3 length is 14 residues. The CDR3 DNA is TGCGCCAGCAGCTCCCACGAGGGGAACACTGAAGCTTTCTTT. It specifies CASSSHEGNTEAFF.

The chain joins TRBV5-6 to TRBJ1-6; the match to TRBD1 covers 10 bases. The CDR3 runs to 15 residues. The V gene end was trimmed by 4 bases and the J gene end by 8 bases; junction bases not matched to a gene: 6. Germline V lookup: CDR1 SGHDT, CDR2 YYEEEE. Written as DNA, the CDR3 is TGTGCCAGCAGCGATCGGGACAGGGGAGATTCACCCCTCCACTTT. Its translation is CASSDRDRGDSPLHF.

The V call is TRBV20-1, the J call TRBJ1-1; the D is unclear. The CDR3 totals 11 residues. Trimming pared 5 bases from V and 4 bases from J, leaving 8 bases between. Germline V gives CDR1 DFQATT, CDR2 SNEGSKA (reference sequence). The CDR3 DNA reads TGCAGTGCTCCAGACTCCACTGAAGCTTTCTTT. This sequence encodes CSAPDSTEAFF.

The chain has TRBV27 and TRBJ1-5; D is unclear. V dropped 5 bases and J dropped 3 bases, with 14 bases sitting between them. CDR1 is MNHEY and CDR2 is SMNVEV in the germline V gene (reference sequence). The length of the CDR3 is 15 residues. CDR3 in amino acids: CASSHTRKDNQPQHF. As DNA, the CDR3 is TGTGCCAGCAGTCATACAAGAAAAGACAATCAGCCCCAGCATTTT.

V gene TRBV11-2 combines with J gene TRBJ2-7; maybe TRBD2 (6 bases). Trimming removed 3 bases at V and 3 bases at J, with 18 bases between. This CDR3 contains 16 residues. CDR1 and CDR2 from the germline V gene are SGHAT and FQNNGV. CDR3 region: CASSLGGEAGHYEQYF. The CDR3 DNA follows: TGTGCCAGCAGCTTGGGAGGTGAGGCGGGGCACTACGAGCAGTACTTC.

V and J are TRBV5-1 and TRBJ2-3; 9 bases match TRBD1. Trimming at V came to 4 bases and at J to 3 bases, leaving 9 bases not matched to a gene. CDR3 length: 16 residues. Germline V gene lookup returns CDR1 SGHRS and CDR2 YFSETQ. CDR3 in amino acids: CASSKQRTGETDTQYF. The CDR3 region has the DNA TGCGCCAGCAGCAAACAAAGGACAGGGGAAACAGATACGCAGTATTTT.

This chain uses TRBV5-6 with TRBJ1-1; TRBD1 agrees at 10 bases. Per germline, CDR1 SGHDT and CDR2 YYEEEE. This CDR3 contains 15 residues. Germline trimming cut 4 bases from V and 2 bases from J; bases unmatched to any gene: 5. As DNA, the CDR3 is TGTGCCAGCAGCCGCGACAGGGGGCAAAACACTGAAGCTTTCTTT. It encodes CASSRDRGQNTEAFF.

In its sample, this clone was seen once. This rearrangement joins TRBV5-1 to TRBJ1-1, with D uncertain. This CDR3 region has 15 residues. V lost 0 bases, J lost 0 bases, and 9 bases lay in between. The germline gives CDR1 SGHRS, CDR2 YFSETQ. This chain's CDR3 is CASSLASGMNTEAFF. The CDR3 coding sequence is TGCGCCAGCAGCTTGGCCTCCGGGATGAACACTGAAGCTTTCTTT.

DNA for the CDR3: TGCGCCAGCAGCCAGCCGGAGGGGGACAGGCCCTACGAGCAGTACTTC. Amino acids: CASSQPEGDRPYEQYF. The V gene is TRBV5-1, the J gene TRBJ2-7; 8 nucleotides line up with TRBD1. The CDR3 extends over 16 amino acids. Germline V gene sequence: CDR1 SGHRS, CDR2 YFSETQ. Trimming took 4 bases from V and 2 from J; bases not matched to a gene: 11. Full variable domain (outside the CDR3, taken from reference TRBV5-1 and TRBJ2-7): KAGVTQTPRYLIKTRGQQVTLSCSPISGHRSVSWYQQTPGQGLQFLFEYFSETQRNKGNFPGRFSGRQFSNSRSEMNVSTLELGDSALYLCASSQPEGDRPYEQYFGPGTRLTVT.

The chain carries TRBV4-1 and TRBJ1-6, with TRBD1 identical over 7 bases. Germline CDR1 MGHRA, CDR2 YSYEKL. CDR3 size: 16 residues. V lost 0 bases, J lost 10 bases, and 9 bases stayed unmatched. CDR3 sequence reads: CASSQDRGILESPLHF. Written as DNA, the CDR3 is TGCGCCAGCAGCCAAGACAGGGGGATCTTGGAATCACCCCTCCACTTT.

The gene calls are TRBV6-1 and TRBJ1-5; possible D gene TRBD1, 5 bases. The CDR3 loop spans 15 amino acids. Germline loops: CDR1 MNHNS, CDR2 SASEGT. Trimming stripped 8 bases from V and 1 base from J, with 15 bases between. The CDR3 DNA reads as TGTGCCAGCTTCGGGGGGGGTGGGAGCAATCAGCCCCAGCATTTT. It translates to CASFGGGGSNQPQHF.

This clone was detected once. The chain links TRBV5-5 to TRBJ1-2; 7 bases line up with TRBD1. Germline CDR1 is SGHKS and CDR2 is YYEKEE (reference sequence). The CDR3 contains 14 residues. The trim removed 2 bases at V and 8 bases at J, leaving 9 bases unmatched. DNA for the CDR3: TGTGCCAGCAGCTTCACAGGGGTTAAGGAAGGCTACACCTTC. Its protein is CASSFTGVKEGYTF.

CDR3 amino acids: CSVENKRAGEQYF. The CDR3 nucleotides read TGCAGCGTCGAAAACAAGAGGGCCGGCGAGCAGTACTTC. This chain uses TRBV29-1 with TRBJ2-7; possible D gene TRBD2, 5 bases. CDR1 and CDR2 (germline): SQVTM, ANQGSEA. With 6 bases removed from V and 6 bases from J, the gap between germline ends came to 18 bases. There are 13 residues in the CDR3.

The V and J genes are TRBV5-8 and TRBJ1-5, with a possible D match to TRBD1 (5 bases). V dropped 4 bases and J dropped 0 bases, with 14 bases sitting between them. Per germline, CDR1 SGHTS and CDR2 YDEGEE. This CDR3 has 16 residues. The CDR3 sequence is CASSPRQSYSNQPQHF. Here the CDR3 DNA reads TGTGCCAGCAGCCCGAGACAGAGCTATAGCAATCAGCCCCAGCATTTT.

The chain recombines TRBV19 with TRBJ2-7; unclear D gene. Per germline, CDR1 LNHDA and CDR2 SQIVND (reference sequence). The CDR3 contains 13 residues. Between the trimmed V and J ends, which lost 10 bases and 1 base, there was a span of 14 bases. For the CDR3, the DNA is TGTGCCACCGCGGCGGCACTTTCCTACGAGCAGTACTTC. This encodes CATAAALSYEQYF.